This T cell receptor beta chain was profiled in a study of T cells in Graves' hyperthyroidism and ophthalmopathy. Study at large: Peripheral blood draws took place at initial diagnosis, ahead of any treatment.

The CDR3 is 15 amino acids. Trimming cost V 2 bases and J 4 bases; bases outside gene matches: 3. Germline V gives CDR1 MNHEY, CDR2 SVGEGT. Clinical symptoms, serum thyroxine and TRAb, thyroid ultrasound and orbital computed tomography together formed the diagnostic basis. Regions amplified from RNA transcripts were the TCR beta CDR3 regions. TCR CDR3 underwent first-round RT-PCR with the HTBI primer set. TCRdb reprocessed the multiplex PCR reads via MiXCR and lists one record per CDR3 protein. There are about 380,000 distinct CDR3 sequences in the sample; approximately 13% occur only once, and 8% to 13% lies in the top ten.

The rearrangement joins TRBV6-2 or TRBV6-3 to TRBJ2-7; 12 bases are shared with TRBD2. The sequence came from a woman aged 55-69 years with Graves' hyperthyroidism. Sequenced input: blood. CDR3 region: CASSYPGTSGYEQYF. CDR3 in DNA: TGTGCCAGCAGTTACCCAGGGACTAGCGGGTACGAGCAGTACTTC.